This TCR beta chain is drawn from a study of blood T cell repertoires in COVID-19. V lost 5 bases to trimming and J lost 4 bases; unmatched junction nucleotides: 4. Germline loops: CDR1 SGHTA, CDR2 FQGNSA. The CDR3 contains 13 residues. Original processing notes: The assay estimated nucleated cells by amplifying reference gene primers. Repertoires were generated with immunoSEQ multiplex PCR, while TCRdb's copy carries only in-frame clones and drops some. The D gene and trimming were derived from the DNA, and the V and J assignments and clone size from that table. This sample has tens of thousands of clones, with roughly 88% found just once.

The source of this sequence is a man aged 70 or older with acute or convalescent COVID-19. The chain combines TRBV7-2 with TRBJ1-2; TRBD1 agrees at 7 bases. The specimen was peripheral blood. The CDR3: CASSPQGTYGYTF. In DNA form, the CDR3 reads TGTGCCAGCAGCCCACAGGGGACCTATGGCTACACCTTC.